This T cell receptor beta chain was obtained from a study of cytotoxic CD8 clonotypes in ibrutinib-treated CLL. This CDR3 has 15 residues. Per the germline V gene, CDR1 is SEHNR and CDR2 is FQNEAQ (reference sequence). V lost 1 base and J 0 bases, leaving 7 bases between the germline ends. This clone was counted a few times. The sample has other DNA sequences that encode this CDR3 too. Here immunoSEQ multiplex PCR was the method, and the copy in TCRdb shows in-frame clones only, minus some. The sample includes about 44,000 clones, approximately 74% of them seen just once. The sample here was PBMCs, taken after 12 months of ibrutinib treatment. This clonotype was sampled from a human donor with chronic lymphocytic leukemia. The chain carries TRBV7-9 and TRBJ1-5, with TRBD1 as a possible D gene (6 bases). This CDR3 is CASSLGTDSNQPQHF. The CDR3 DNA sequence: TGTGCCAGCAGCTTAGGGACAGATAGCAATCAGCCCCAGCATTTT.